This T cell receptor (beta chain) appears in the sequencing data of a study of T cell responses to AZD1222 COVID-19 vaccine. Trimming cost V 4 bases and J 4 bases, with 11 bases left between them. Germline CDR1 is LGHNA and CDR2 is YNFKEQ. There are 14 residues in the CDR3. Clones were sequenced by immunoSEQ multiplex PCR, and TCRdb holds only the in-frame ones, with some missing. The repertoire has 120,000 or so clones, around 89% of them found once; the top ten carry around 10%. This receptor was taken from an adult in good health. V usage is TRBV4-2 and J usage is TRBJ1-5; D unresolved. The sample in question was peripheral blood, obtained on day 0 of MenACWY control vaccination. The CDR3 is CASSRGFGNQPQHF. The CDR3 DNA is TGTGCCAGCAGCCGAGGCTTTGGGAATCAGCCCCAGCATTTT.